The present T cell receptor beta chain was sequenced within a study of cytomegalovirus exposure and HLA in healthy donors. Researchers ran the PCR with 60 Vbeta and 13 Jbeta primers. Libraries were prepared by immunoSEQ multiplex PCR; TCRdb keeps only in-frame clonotypes and omits some of them. The sample lists about 150,000 clones; more than 75% were seen once. Trimming stripped 5 bases from V and 4 bases from J, with 12 bases between. Germline V lookup: CDR1 SGHDN, CDR2 FVKESK. The CDR3 is 14 amino acids. The chain recombines TRBV14 with TRBJ2-1, with a tentative D call TRBD2 (5 bases). The TCR was taken from a human donor in good health. The specimen sequenced was PBMCs. The CDR3 is CASSFRTGYNEQFF. DNA for the CDR3: TGTGCCAGCAGCTTTCGGACGGGGTACAATGAGCAGTTCTTC.